This entry describes one T cell receptor beta chain. Its matching antigen is unknown. Time point noted: persistent/refractory GD, antithyroid drugs over 5 years with positive TRAb. Generation of the TCR library employed RNA extracted from PBMCs. The patient group derived from an endocrinology department in Xi'an, China. The data originate from a study of regulatory T cells in long-lasting Graves disease. Study results and limitations: TRBV28, TRBJ1-2 and TRBJ2-5 were segments that persistent disease favored. Lower TCR diversity was seen in persistent Graves' patients than in newly diagnosed ones.

Germline values: CDR1 SNHLY, CDR2 FYNNEI. The CDR3 sequence is 11 residues long. V was clipped by 6 bases and J by 13 bases; unmatched bases: 4. Assembly of TCR beta libraries relied on iRepertoire HTBI primers together with Arm-PCR of CDR3 regions. Via MiXCR, TCRdb re-called the multiplex PCR reads, giving one row per CDR3 protein. The data contain some 450,000 distinct CDR3 sequences, about 25% of them singletons. The chain links TRBV2 to TRBJ1-5; 9 bases align to TRBD1. Sequencing was performed on peripheral blood mononuclear cells (PBMCs), taken when the disease was refractory, from a patient treated with antithyroid drugs. The receptor's source is a female donor with Graves disease. The CDR3 coding sequence is TGTGCCAGCAGCCCGGGACAGGGTCAGCATTTT. Protein sequence: CASSPGQGQHF.